These T cell receptor beta chains were read from a single sample in a study of T cells expressing NK-cell markers. TCRdb re-called the 5' RACE reads and shows each CDR3 protein once, DNA omitted. The data include roughly 390,000 distinct CDR3 sequences; the top ten clones carry over 4%. The sample consisted of blood T cells: a sorted CD56 or NKG2C T cell subset, CD4+ or CD8+ T cells, or bulk PBMC T cells (not recorded which). All receptors derive from a man between 18 and 69 years old in good health. Both conserved end residues are part of each CDR3.

TRBV12-3/TRBV12-4	TRBJ1-1	CASTQIGVLNTEAFF
TRBV4-1	TRBJ2-3	CASSLTPPRRVGTDTQYF
TRBV7-2	TRBJ1-5	CASSALMGSQPQHF
TRBV5-5	TRBJ2-7	CASSGGAMRYEQYF
TRBV6-1	TRBJ2-7	CASSEGTQAWYEQYF
TRBV18	TRBJ1-2	CASNRGQSTPNYGYTF
TRBV12-3/TRBV12-4	TRBJ1-2	CASSLRQGSYMSYGYTF
TRBV7-8	TRBJ2-3	CASTGAPSVGDTQYF
TRBV7-9	TRBJ2-1	CASSLDRGHSYNEQFF
TRBV7-9	TRBJ2-2	CASHREGTTGELFF
TRBV27	TRBJ1-6	CASSPNRGLAPLHF
TRBV5-1	TRBJ1-1	CASTGVGNTEAFF
TRBV12-3/TRBV12-4	TRBJ1-5	CASSLGTLSNQPQHF
TRBV29-1	TRBJ1-2	CSVTRMNYGYTF
TRBV7-2	TRBJ2-1	CASSSAIQGQEQFF
TRBV20-1	TRBJ1-6	CSARDLSQNLYNSPLHF
TRBV28	TRBJ1-3	CASSPGGEIRTGNTIYF
TRBV7-2	TRBJ2-1	CASSSGQGPINEQFF
TRBV3-1	TRBJ2-1	CASSPVRGGQFF
TRBV12-3/TRBV12-4	TRBJ2-5	CASSPRISEQTQYF
TRBV9	TRBJ2-1	CASSVGGLMPEQFF
TRBV11-2	TRBJ1-1	CASSLLVGRNTEAFF
TRBV30	TRBJ2-1	CAWSGRYGIYNEQFF
TRBV6-5	TRBJ1-2	CASSLTGAAGYGYTF
TRBV6-1	TRBJ2-3	CASSEERPAWADTQYF
TRBV5-6	TRBJ2-6	CASSLVGITSGANVLTF
TRBV29-1	TRBJ1-1	CSVEPGRVNTEAFF
TRBV19	TRBJ1-5	CASSSTSGRRQPQHF
TRBV6-2/TRBV6-3	TRBJ2-4	CASSYGAWSKNIQYF
TRBV18	TRBJ2-2	CASSPPNTGELFF
TRBV20-1	TRBJ2-5	CSVLASKTQYF
TRBV5-5	TRBJ1-5	CASSLSQGYSNQPQHF
TRBV3-1	TRBJ1-3	CASSRGQVGGNTIYF
TRBV2	TRBJ1-1	CASSGQGVGAEAFF
TRBV5-1	TRBJ2-3	CASSVEFVDTQYF